These 25 T cell receptor beta chains were sequenced from one sample in a study of blood T cell repertoires in COVID-19. Here immunoSEQ multiplex PCR was the method, and the copy in TCRdb shows in-frame clones only, minus some. The table lists 200,000 to 250,000 clones, roughly four fifths of them singletons. The sample was peripheral blood. The receptors were gathered from a man between 45 and 60 years old with acute or convalescent COVID-19.

This clone was seen a single time. V gene TRBV15 combines with J gene TRBJ1-2; TRBD1 matches 8 bases. Germline V gene lookup returns CDR1 LNHNV and CDR2 YYDKDF (reference sequence). The CDR3 sequence is 17 residues long. The V segment lost 1 base and the J segment 4 bases; nucleotides outside the gene matches: 11. DNA of the CDR3: TGTGCCACCAGCAGAGCCAACCCCGGACAGGGTACCTATGGCTACACCTTC. Residues: CATSRANPGQGTYGYTF.

The V and J genes are TRBV19 and TRBJ1-1; no definite D call. V gave up 5 bases and J gave up 10 bases, with 17 bases separating them. Germline V gives CDR1 LNHDA, CDR2 SQIVND (reference sequence). This CDR3 spans 13 amino acids. The CDR3 sequence: CASSPQRAYPAFF. The CDR3 DNA is TGTGCCAGTAGTCCGCAGAGGGCATATCCAGCTTTCTTT.

This clone appeared a few times. The gene calls are TRBV24-1 and TRBJ1-2; a weak D match, TRBD1 (6 bases). The germline CDR1 and CDR2 sequences are KGHDR and SFDVKD. The V gene lost 4 bases and the J gene lost 4 bases, with 12 bases spanning the gap. CDR3 length equals 14 residues. This CDR3 is CATSDNTGIYGYTF. The CDR3 DNA reads as TGTGCCACCAGTGACAACACAGGGATCTATGGCTACACCTTC.

The gene calls are TRBV21-1 and TRBJ1-5. TRBV21-1 is an annotated pseudogene. This CDR3 comprises 13 residues. The DNA for the CDR3 is TGTGCCAGCCTCCTTCAGAGGAATCAGCCCCAGCATTTT. Encoded protein: CASLLQRNQPQHF.

This sequence joins TRBV7-8 and TRBJ2-1, with 9 bases lining up with TRBD2. The CDR3 is 15 amino acids. In germline, CDR1 is SGHVS, CDR2 FQNEAQ. V trimming: 2 bases; J trimming: 8 bases; junction bases outside the gene matches: 7. CDR3 sequence (DNA): TGTGCCAGCAGCTTATTCCTAGCGGGGAACCATGAGCAGTTCTTC. Encoded protein: CASSLFLAGNHEQFF. The full variable domain, rest sourced from reference TRBV7-8 and TRBJ2-1, is GAGVSQSPRYKVAKRGQDVALRCDPISGHVSLFWYQQALGQGPEFLTYFQNEAQLDKSGLPSDRFFAERPEGSVSTLKIQRTQQEDSAVYLCASSLFLAGNHEQFFGPGTRLTVL.

The J gene is TRBJ1-1, the V gene TRBV27, with D tentatively TRBD1 (6 bases). The germline V gene has CDR1 MNHEY and CDR2 SMNVEV (reference sequence). This CDR3 spans 13 amino acids. Trimming shortened V by 6 bases and J by 4 bases, and 12 bases separated the two germline ends. CDR3 nucleotides: TGTGCCAGCAGAAGAACAGGGAGCACTGAAGCTTTCTTT. It specifies CASRRTGSTEAFF.

This chain joins TRBV25-1 and TRBJ1-6, with 10 bases matching TRBD1. With V trimmed by 3 bases and J by 7 bases, 6 bases remained unmatched. This CDR3 is built from 16 residues. Germline V gene lookup returns CDR1 MGHDK and CDR2 SYGVNS. The CDR3 reads CASSDGTGVLNSPLHF. In DNA, the CDR3 is TGTGCCAGCAGTGATGGGACAGGGGTGTTGAATTCACCCCTCCACTTT.

V gene TRBV6-5 combines with J gene TRBJ2-5, with a possible D match to TRBD2 (6 bases). The length of the CDR3 is 15 residues. Germline V gene sequence: CDR1 MNHEY, CDR2 SVGAGI. V was pared by 6 bases and J by 0 bases, with 14 bases between. For the CDR3, the DNA is TGTGCCAGCAGCTCCGGGACTGCCAACCAAGAGACCCAGTACTTC. Encoded protein: CASSSGTANQETQYF.

J is TRBJ1-6 and V is TRBV9, with D perhaps matching TRBD1 (5 bases). Germline CDR1 reads SGDLS; CDR2 reads YYNGEE. V shed 0 bases and J shed 8 bases, with 12 bases lying between them. The CDR3 extends over 15 amino acids. This CDR3 reads CASSVADGGDSPLHF. CDR3 in DNA: TGTGCCAGCAGCGTAGCGGACGGAGGGGATTCACCCCTCCACTTT.

This sequence joins TRBV18 and TRBJ1-2, with a possible D match to TRBD1 (5 bases). The CDR3 consists of 14 residues. Germline-derived CDR1 and CDR2 are KGHSH and LQKENI. V was clipped by 1 base and J by 4 bases, with 10 bases between them. CDR3 bases: TGTGCCAGCTCACCACGCAGGGCCCCCTATGGCTACACCTTC. Protein: CASSPRRAPYGYTF.

The rearrangement links TRBV2 to TRBJ2-5; TRBD2 aligns across 15 bases. CDR1 is SNHLY and CDR2 is FYNNEI in the germline V gene. The CDR3 runs to 16 residues. Trimming at V came to 4 bases and at J to 4 bases, leaving 4 bases not matched to a gene. CDR3 residues: CASSVGLAGGVETQYF. The CDR3 DNA reads as TGTGCCAGCAGTGTGGGACTAGCGGGGGGAGTAGAGACCCAGTACTTC.

This rearrangement joins TRBV2 to TRBJ1-1; TRBD1 might be the D (6 bases). This CDR3 comprises 15 residues. Trimming left V 2 bases short and J 1 base short, with 11 bases between. Per germline, CDR1 SNHLY and CDR2 FYNNEI. CDR3 coding DNA: TGTGCCAGCAGTGAACAGGACAGAAGGAACACTGAAGCTTTCTTT. Encoded protein: CASSEQDRRNTEAFF.

The rearrangement links TRBV19 to TRBJ1-4; tentatively, D is TRBD1 (6 bases). The CDR3 has 13 residues. Germline V gives CDR1 LNHDA, CDR2 SQIVND (reference sequence). Between the trimmed V and J ends, which lost 4 bases and 8 bases, there was a span of 11 bases. CDR3 in amino acids: CASSRDIEEKLFF. Here the CDR3 DNA reads TGTGCCAGTAGTAGGGACATTGAGGAAAAACTGTTTTTT.

As to this clone: This same CDR3 is encoded by further DNA sequences in the sample. The V call is TRBV7-3, the J call TRBJ1-2; TRBD1 aligns across 8 bases. Trimming took 5 bases from V and 6 from J; bases not matched to a gene: 5. The CDR3 has 13 amino acids. CDR1 and CDR2 from the germline V gene are SGHTA and FQGTGA. CDR3 protein: CASSPTGGDGYTF. For the CDR3, the DNA is TGTGCCAGCAGCCCTACAGGGGGGGATGGCTACACCTTC.

The rearrangement joins TRBV15 to TRBJ2-7; 7 bases are shared with TRBD1. Trimming at V came to 3 bases and at J to 1 base, leaving 12 bases not matched to a gene. Germline lookup yields CDR1 LNHNV and CDR2 YYDKDF (reference sequence). This CDR3 has 17 residues. CDR3 amino acids: CATSSATGTVLSYEQYF. CDR3 nucleotides: TGTGCCACCAGCAGCGCAACCGGGACAGTTCTTTCCTACGAGCAGTACTTC.

In this sample, this clone turned up once. The chain recombines TRBV10-3 with TRBJ2-3; 7 nucleotides line up with TRBD1. The germline V gene encodes CDR1 ENHRY and CDR2 SYGVKD. V lost 7 bases and J lost 5; bases outside the gene matches: 9. The CDR3 has 14 amino acids. The CDR3 reads CAINPGTAQDTQYF. The CDR3 DNA sequence: TGTGCCATCAATCCCGGGACAGCCCAAGATACGCAGTATTTT.

This clone was recorded once. The rearrangement uses TRBV5-4 and TRBJ1-2; TRBD1 might be the D (5 bases). The CDR3 runs to 14 residues. V was clipped by 1 base and J by 8 bases, with 15 bases between them. Per germline, CDR1 SGHNT and CDR2 YYREEE (reference sequence). The CDR3 DNA reads as TGTGCCAGCAGCTTGTCCGTAGGGGTGTGGGGCTACACCTTC. This gives the protein CASSLSVGVWGYTF.

V and J are TRBV14 and TRBJ1-2; D is perhaps TRBD1 (5 bases). Germline V lookup: CDR1 SGHDN, CDR2 FVKESK. The CDR3 sequence is 17 residues long. V lost 2 bases, J lost 0 bases, and 16 bases lay in between. This CDR3 is CASSQSLGARANYGYTF. The CDR3 bases are TGTGCCAGCAGCCAAAGCCTAGGGGCCAGAGCTAACTATGGCTACACCTTC.

CDR3 residues: CASSQGTNHLQETQYF. The CDR3, as DNA: TGCGCCAGCAGCCAAGGGACTAATCACCTACAAGAGACCCAGTACTTC. The J gene is TRBJ2-5, the V gene TRBV5-1; TRBD2 aligns across 7 bases. The V and J ends lost 4 bases and 2 bases, in that order; junction bases with no gene match: 11. The CDR3 is made up of 16 amino acids. Germline lookup yields CDR1 SGHRS and CDR2 YFSETQ.

This clone was seen a handful of times. This chain uses TRBV19 with TRBJ2-6; 10 nucleotides agree with TRBD1. The trim removed 5 bases at V and 1 base at J, leaving 5 bases unmatched. The CDR3 spans 17 residues. Germline assignment: CDR1 LNHDA and CDR2 SQIVND (reference sequence). CDR3 amino acids: CASSPADRGSGANVLTF. The CDR3 DNA reads TGTGCCAGTAGTCCGGCGGACAGGGGGTCTGGGGCCAACGTCCTGACTTTC.

J is TRBJ2-1 and V is TRBV27; 7 bases match TRBD1. The junction had 1 base not matched to a gene; V was cut back by 1 base and J by 4 bases. CDR3 length: 14 amino acids. CDR1 is MNHEY and CDR2 is SMNVEV in the germline V gene (reference sequence). Here the CDR3 reads CASSLWGQYNEQFF. In nucleotides, the CDR3 is TGTGCCAGCAGTTTATGGGGACAGTACAATGAGCAGTTCTTC.

This clone appeared a single time. The V gene is TRBV30, the J gene TRBJ1-6, with D possibly TRBD1 on 6 matching bases. Germline CDR1 is GTSNPN and CDR2 is SVGIG (reference sequence). V was trimmed by 0 bases and J by 6 bases, leaving 9 bases between them. The CDR3 length is 14 residues. This CDR3 is CAWSVGGGNSPLHF. Here the CDR3 DNA reads TGTGCCTGGAGTGTAGGGGGGGGTAATTCACCCCTCCACTTT.

The genes are TRBV7-2 and TRBJ2-1; 12 bases align to TRBD2. V lost 4 bases to trimming and J lost 8 bases; unmatched junction nucleotides: 6. This CDR3 is 15 amino acids long. The germline CDR1 and CDR2 sequences are SGHTA and FQGNSA. CDR3 DNA: TGTGCCAGCAGCTCGAGGACTAGCGGGGCCGATGAGCAGTTCTTC. Protein product: CASSSRTSGADEQFF.

The rearrangement joins TRBV4-1 to TRBJ1-5, with 9 bases that match TRBD1. CDR1 and CDR2 (germline): MGHRA, YSYEKL. With V trimmed by 1 base and J by 11 bases, 15 bases remained unmatched. CDR3 length: 17 amino acids. CDR3 amino acids: CASSQAPDRRDRVSQHF. The CDR3 bases are TGCGCCAGCAGCCAAGCCCCAGATCGTCGGGACAGGGTATCCCAGCATTTT.

This clone was counted only a few times. The chain couples TRBV4-2 to TRBJ2-1; D is perhaps TRBD1 or TRBD2 (7 bases each). V lost 7 bases, J lost 1 base, and 11 bases lay in between. The CDR3 has 14 residues. CDR1 and CDR2 (germline): LGHNA, YNFKEQ. Here the CDR3 reads CASTQGGSYNEQFF. The CDR3 DNA is TGTGCCAGCACCCAGGGGGGGTCCTACAATGAGCAGTTCTTC.